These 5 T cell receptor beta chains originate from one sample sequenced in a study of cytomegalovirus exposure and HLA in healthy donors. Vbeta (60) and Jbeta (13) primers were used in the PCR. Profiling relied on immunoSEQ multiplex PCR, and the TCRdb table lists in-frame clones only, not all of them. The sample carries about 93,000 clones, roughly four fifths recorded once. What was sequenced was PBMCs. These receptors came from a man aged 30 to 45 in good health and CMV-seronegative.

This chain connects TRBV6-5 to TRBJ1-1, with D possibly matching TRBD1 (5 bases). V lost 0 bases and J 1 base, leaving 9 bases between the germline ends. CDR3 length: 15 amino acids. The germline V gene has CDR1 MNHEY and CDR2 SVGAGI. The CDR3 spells CASSYSQGPNTEAFF. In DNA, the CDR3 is TGTGCCAGCAGTTACTCGCAGGGCCCGAACACTGAAGCTTTCTTT.

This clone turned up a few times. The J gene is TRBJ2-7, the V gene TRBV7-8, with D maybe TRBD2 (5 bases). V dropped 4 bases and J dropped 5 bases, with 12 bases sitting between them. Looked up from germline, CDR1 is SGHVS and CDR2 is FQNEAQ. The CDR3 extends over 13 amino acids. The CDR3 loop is CASSSDYVDEQYV. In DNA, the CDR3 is TGTGCCAGCAGCTCCGACTATGTCGACGAGCAGTACGTC.

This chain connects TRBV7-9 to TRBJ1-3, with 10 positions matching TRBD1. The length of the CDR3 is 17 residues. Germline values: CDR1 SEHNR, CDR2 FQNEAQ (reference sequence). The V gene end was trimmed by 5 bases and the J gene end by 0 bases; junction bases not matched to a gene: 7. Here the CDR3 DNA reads TGTGCCAGCAGCCTCCGGACAGGGGGTTACTCTGGAAACACCATATATTTT. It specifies CASSLRTGGYSGNTIYF.

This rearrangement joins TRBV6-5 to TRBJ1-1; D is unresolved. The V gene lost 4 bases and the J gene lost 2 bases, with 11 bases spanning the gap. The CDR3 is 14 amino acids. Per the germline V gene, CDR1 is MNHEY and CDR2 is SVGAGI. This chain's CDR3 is CASSFIGENTEAFF. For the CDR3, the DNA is TGTGCCAGCAGTTTTATTGGAGAAAACACTGAAGCTTTCTTT.

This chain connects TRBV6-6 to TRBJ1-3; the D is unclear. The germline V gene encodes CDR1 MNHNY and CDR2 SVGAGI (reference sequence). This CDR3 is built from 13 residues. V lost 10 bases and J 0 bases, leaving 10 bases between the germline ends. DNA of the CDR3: TGTGCCATCAGAGAGGGCTCTGGAAACACCATATATTTT. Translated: CAIREGSGNTIYF.